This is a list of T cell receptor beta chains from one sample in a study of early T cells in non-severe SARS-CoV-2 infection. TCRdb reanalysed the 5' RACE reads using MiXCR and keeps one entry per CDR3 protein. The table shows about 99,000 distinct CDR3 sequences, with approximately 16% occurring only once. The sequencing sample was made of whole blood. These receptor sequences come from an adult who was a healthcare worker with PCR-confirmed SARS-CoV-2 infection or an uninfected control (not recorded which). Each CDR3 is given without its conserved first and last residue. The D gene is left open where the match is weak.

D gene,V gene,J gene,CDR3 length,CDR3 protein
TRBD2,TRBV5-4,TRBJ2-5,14,ASSLVGLAGEETQY
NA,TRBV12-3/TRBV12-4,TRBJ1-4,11,ASSPYRNEKLF
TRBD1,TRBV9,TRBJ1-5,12,ASSEGQGRQPQH
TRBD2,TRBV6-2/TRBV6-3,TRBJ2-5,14,ASTPRQAGVLGTQY
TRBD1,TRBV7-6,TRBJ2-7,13,ASSPTSGQRYEQY
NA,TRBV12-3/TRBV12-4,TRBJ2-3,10,ASRADSDTQY
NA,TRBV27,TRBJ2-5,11,ASSRQAQETQY
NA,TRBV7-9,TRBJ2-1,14,ASSLETGSSYNEQF
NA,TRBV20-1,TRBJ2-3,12,SARVDGEADTQY
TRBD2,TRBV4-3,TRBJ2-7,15,ASSQVGGTSGTYEQY
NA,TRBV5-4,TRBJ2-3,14,ASSWAGHLSTDTQY
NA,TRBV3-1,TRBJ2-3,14,ASSQDPGSLSHTQY
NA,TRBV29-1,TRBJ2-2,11,SVRPRDAGELF
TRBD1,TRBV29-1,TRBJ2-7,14,SVVSYPGTDSYEQY
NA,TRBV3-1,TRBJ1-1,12,ASSQGGGKVGAF
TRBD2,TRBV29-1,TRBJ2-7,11,SVDGPTSGEQY
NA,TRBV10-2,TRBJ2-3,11,ASSEFQGDTQY
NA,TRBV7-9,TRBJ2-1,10,ASSLLSHEQF
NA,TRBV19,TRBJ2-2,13,ASSTRDRRTGELF
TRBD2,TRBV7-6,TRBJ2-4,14,ASSPMGGAAKNIQY
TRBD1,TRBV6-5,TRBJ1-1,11,ASYGTGKPEAF
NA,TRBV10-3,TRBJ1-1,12,AITSSTGQTEAF
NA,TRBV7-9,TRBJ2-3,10,ASSLERDTQY
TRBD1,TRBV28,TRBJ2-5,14,ASSRGDRGSKETQY
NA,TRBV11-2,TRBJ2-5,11,ASSLQVQETQY
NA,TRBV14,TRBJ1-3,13,ASSPIGVSGNTIY
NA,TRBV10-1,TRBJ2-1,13,ASSPTRVRANEQF
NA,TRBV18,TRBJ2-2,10,ASSPQTGELF
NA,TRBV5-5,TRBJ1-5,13,ASSFIEGDNQPQH
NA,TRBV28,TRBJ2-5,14,ASSELRTRLQETQY
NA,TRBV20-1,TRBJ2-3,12,SARPLTGTDTQY
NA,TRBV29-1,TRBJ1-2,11,SAGSRGLYGYT
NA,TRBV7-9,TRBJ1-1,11,ASSLDGGSEAF
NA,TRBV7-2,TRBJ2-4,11,ASSGTGKNIQY
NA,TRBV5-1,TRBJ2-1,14,ASSSGGSVSYNEQF
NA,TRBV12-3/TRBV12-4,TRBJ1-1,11,ASSPRVNTEAF
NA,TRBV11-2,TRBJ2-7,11,ASSHGTLYEQY
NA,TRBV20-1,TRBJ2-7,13,SARDPTERTYEQY
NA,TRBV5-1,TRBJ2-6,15,ASSLGRTTSGANVLT
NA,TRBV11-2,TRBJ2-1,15,ASSLRPLALAPNEQF